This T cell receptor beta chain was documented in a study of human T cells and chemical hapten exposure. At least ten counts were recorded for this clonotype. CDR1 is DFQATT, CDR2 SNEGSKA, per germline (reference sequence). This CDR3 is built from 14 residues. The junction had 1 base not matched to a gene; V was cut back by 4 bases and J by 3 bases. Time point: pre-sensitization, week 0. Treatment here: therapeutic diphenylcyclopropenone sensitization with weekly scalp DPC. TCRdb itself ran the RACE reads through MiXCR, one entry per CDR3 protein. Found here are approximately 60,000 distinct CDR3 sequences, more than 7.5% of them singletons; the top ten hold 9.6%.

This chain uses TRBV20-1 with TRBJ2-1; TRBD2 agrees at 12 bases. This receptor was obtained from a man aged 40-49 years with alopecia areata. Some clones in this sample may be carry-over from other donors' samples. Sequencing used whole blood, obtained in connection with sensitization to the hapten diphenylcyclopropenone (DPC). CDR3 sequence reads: CSAMGLAGYNEQFF. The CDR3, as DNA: TGCAGTGCTATGGGACTAGCGGGCTACAATGAGCAGTTCTTC.